The source of this TCR beta chain is a study of metastatic and nonmetastatic thyroid tumors. Study information: From malignant and benign thyroid patients, repertoires in blood and in tumor or nodule tissue were compared.

No patient received treatment before thyroid surgery. Original processing notes: Clinicopathological groups supplied CDR3 differences that were used to build a distant-metastasis classifier for papillary thyroid cancer. TCRdb reprocessed the PCR reads using MiXCR. It is TCRdb's table, rather than the study itself, that gives the V and J calls and clone size. The table includes 10,000 to 15,000 clones, 12% detected once. J lost 4 bases, V lost 3 bases, and 10 bases had no gene match. The CDR3 has 16 residues. Germline V CDR1 and CDR2: SGDLS, YYNGEE. Ten or more counts support this clone. The sequence was obtained from a female donor with papillary thyroid cancer or a benign thyroid nodule (not recorded which). Some clones in this sample may be carry-over from other donors' samples. The chain couples TRBV9 to TRBJ1-3; TRBD1 matches at 7 bases. The sample was blood. CDR3 bases: TGTGCCAGCAGCGCCCAGGGGGGGGGCGAAGGAAACACCATATATTTT. Protein product: CASSAQGGGEGNTIYF.